Below, 21 T cell receptor beta chains from the same sample are listed, as sequenced in a study of beta chain features in type 1 diabetes. The isolated RNA, all of it, was reverse transcribed, so expressed TCRB transcripts were what got sequenced. Profiling relied on immunoSEQ multiplex PCR, and the TCRdb table lists in-frame clones only, not all of them. The table records under 850,000 clones, around 15% of them present only once. Broader study findings: Moderate yet significant TCRB CDR3 shortening was seen in Type 1 diabetes patients in all four CD4+ subsets.

No cognate antigen is known for these TCRs. Sequences were obtained from naive CD4+ T cells from blood. Receptor source: a man aged 18 to 30 with type 1 diabetes.

The table lists this clone with a few counts. The chain is built from TRBV15 and TRBJ2-3; 10 nucleotides match TRBD1. This CDR3 region has 16 residues. The trim removed 4 bases at V and 1 base at J, leaving 5 bases unmatched. Germline assignment: CDR1 LNHNV and CDR2 YYDKDF (reference sequence). The CDR3 bases are TGTGCCACCAGCACGGGACAGGGGCAGGGCACAGATACGCAGTATTTT. Amino acid sequence: CATSTGQGQGTDTQYF.

CDR3 residues: CASSQVPSGGSYNEQFF. CDR3 coding DNA: TGCGCCAGCAGCCAAGTTCCTAGCGGGGGCTCCTACAATGAGCAGTTCTTC. The J gene is TRBJ2-1, the V gene TRBV4-1, with TRBD2 matching 10 bases. Germline CDR1 is MGHRA and CDR2 is YSYEKL. The J segment lost 0 bases and the V segment lost 1 base, leaving 3 bases of the junction unmatched. CDR3 size: 17 residues.

This rearrangement joins TRBV7-9 to TRBJ1-1, with a tentative D call TRBD1 (5 bases). The CDR3 loop spans 18 amino acids. Germline CDR1 and CDR2: SEHNR and FQNEAQ (reference sequence). Trimming cost V 2 bases and J 8 bases, with 27 bases left between them. This CDR3 is CASSLLAGQQFGAVEAFF. The CDR3 bases are TGTGCCAGCAGCTTACTGGCCGGTCAACAGTTCGGGGCTGTGGAAGCTTTCTTT.

This clone was seen a few times. The chain couples TRBV5-1 to TRBJ2-5, with D possibly being TRBD2 (5 bases). Germline V gene sequence: CDR1 SGHRS, CDR2 YFSETQ. This CDR3 is built from 14 residues. V was cut by 0 bases and J by 5 bases, with 11 bases left in between. The DNA of the CDR3 is TGCGCCAGCAGCTTGGCGGTTCCGGGGGAGACCCAGTACTTC. Its protein product is CASSLAVPGETQYF.

This clone was counted only a few times. The chain links TRBV19 to TRBJ2-3; 11 nucleotides match TRBD2. CDR1 and CDR2 from the germline V gene are LNHDA and SQIVND (reference sequence). Trimming removed 7 bases from V and 6 bases from J; junction bases left unmatched: 6. The CDR3 runs to 14 residues. This CDR3 is CASNPGLAADTQYF. Here the CDR3 DNA reads TGTGCCAGTAACCCGGGACTAGCGGCGGATACGCAGTATTTT.

The J gene is TRBJ2-3, the V gene TRBV30, with D unclear. The CDR3 spans 15 residues. Trimming took 0 bases from V and 2 from J, leaving 12 bases between them. From germline, CDR1 is GTSNPN and CDR2 SVGIG (reference sequence). This chain's CDR3 is CAWSVASDHTDTQYF. CDR3 coding DNA: TGTGCCTGGAGTGTAGCCAGCGACCACACAGATACGCAGTATTTT.

The table lists this clone with a few counts. The rearrangement joins TRBV9 to TRBJ1-2, with D possibly being TRBD1 (5 bases). Trimming removed 4 bases from V and 8 bases from J, with 12 bases in between. The CDR3 sequence is 12 residues long. Germline CDR1 is SGDLS and CDR2 is YYNGEE. CDR3 sequence reads: CASSHNRNGYTF. DNA of the CDR3: TGTGCCAGCAGCCATAACAGGAACGGCTACACCTTC.

V and J are TRBV27 and TRBJ2-3; D gene ambiguous. CDR3 size: 14 residues. Germline CDR1 is MNHEY and CDR2 is SMNVEV (reference sequence). The ends were cut back, 0 bases at V and 5 bases at J, with 9 bases in the middle. CDR3 protein: CASSLSSPQDTQYF. Written as DNA, the CDR3 is TGTGCCAGCAGTTTATCTTCCCCGCAAGATACGCAGTATTTT.

This clone appeared a few times. The chain joins TRBV7-9 to TRBJ1-5, with D unclear. CDR3 length equals 12 residues. Germline CDR1 is SEHNR and CDR2 is FQNEAQ (reference sequence). Trimming pared 2 bases from V and 7 bases from J, leaving 6 bases between. This CDR3 is CASSLPPQPQHF. The CDR3 DNA reads TGTGCCAGCAGCTTACCCCCCCAGCCCCAGCATTTT.

The chain is built from TRBV6-1 and TRBJ1-6, with 7 bases matching TRBD1. In germline, CDR1 is MNHNS, CDR2 SASEGT. J gave up 7 bases and V 2 bases, and 2 bases lay outside the gene matches. CDR3 length equals 14 residues. CDR3 loop: CASSEMDRNSPLHF. In nucleotides, the CDR3 is TGTGCCAGCAGTGAAATGGACAGGAATTCACCCCTCCACTTT.

The rearrangement uses TRBV9 and TRBJ2-6; TRBD1 matches at 11 bases. The CDR3 covers 18 residues. The germline gives CDR1 SGDLS, CDR2 YYNGEE. J was trimmed by 0 bases and V by 3 bases; bases with no gene match: 5. CDR3 residues: CASSAWDRGSSGANVLTF. The CDR3 DNA reads as TGTGCCAGCAGCGCCTGGGACAGGGGGAGCTCTGGGGCCAACGTCCTGACTTTC.

This clone was observed a handful of times. The chain links TRBV7-9 to TRBJ2-5; tentatively, D is TRBD1 (5 bases). The CDR3 spans 14 residues. Trimming pared 3 bases from V and 4 bases from J, leaving 12 bases between. Germline CDR1 reads SEHNR; CDR2 reads FQNEAQ (reference sequence). The CDR3 loop reads CASSFNRGGETQYF. CDR3 bases: TGTGCCAGCAGCTTCAATAGGGGTGGAGAGACCCAGTACTTC.

In its sample, this clone was seen a few times. V gene TRBV4-1 combines with J gene TRBJ1-1; possible D gene TRBD1, 5 bases. The CDR3 runs 15 residues. Trimming took 4 bases from V and 0 from J, leaving 12 bases between them. Per germline, CDR1 MGHRA and CDR2 YSYEKL. The CDR3 sequence: CASSRTLGVNTEAFF. The CDR3 bases are TGCGCCAGCAGCCGAACCCTAGGGGTGAACACTGAAGCTTTCTTT.

The table lists this clone with a few counts. The chain joins TRBV6-6 to TRBJ2-2; 7 positions agree with TRBD1. The junction had 4 bases not matched to a gene; V was cut back by 6 bases and J by 0 bases. CDR1 MNHNY and CDR2 SVGAGI come from the germline V gene (reference sequence). The CDR3 extends over 15 amino acids. CDR3 sequence: CASSTTGANTGELFF. The CDR3 DNA reads TGTGCCAGCAGCACAACAGGGGCGAACACCGGGGAGCTGTTTTTT.

This clone was counted between two and nine times. V is TRBV14 and J is TRBJ1-1; 7 nucleotides line up with TRBD1. J gave up 5 bases and V 6 bases, and 12 bases lay outside the gene matches. Germline V gives CDR1 SGHDN, CDR2 FVKESK. CDR3 length: 15 residues. DNA for the CDR3: TGTGCCAGCAGACATCTCCCACAGGGGCCTACTGAAGCTTTCTTT. Translation: CASRHLPQGPTEAFF.

The chain has TRBV5-4 and TRBJ2-5, with 10 nucleotides matching TRBD1. CDR3 length: 14 residues. Germline V gives CDR1 SGHNT, CDR2 YYREEE (reference sequence). V shed 4 bases and J 5 bases; nucleotides not matched to a gene: 5. This CDR3 reads CASSPDRGRETQYF. The CDR3 coding sequence is TGTGCCAGCAGCCCGGACAGGGGGAGGGAGACCCAGTACTTC.

The rearrangement joins TRBV30 to TRBJ2-7; possibly TRBD1 or TRBD2 for D (5 bases each). The V gene's germline CDR1 is GTSNPN and CDR2 SVGIG (reference sequence). The CDR3 covers 13 residues. Trimming pared 4 bases from V and 4 bases from J, leaving 14 bases between. The CDR3 DNA follows: TGTGCCTGGATCGGTGGGGGAAGTTACGAGCAGTACTTC. This sequence encodes CAWIGGGSYEQYF.

J is TRBJ2-1 and V is TRBV30, with 10 bases aligning to TRBD2. V trimming: 3 bases; J trimming: 7 bases; junction bases outside the gene matches: 3. CDR3 size: 13 residues. Germline V gives CDR1 GTSNPN, CDR2 SVGIG (reference sequence). The CDR3 DNA reads as TGTGCCTGGAGGAATAGCGGGGGGAATGAGCAGTTCTTC. Its protein is CAWRNSGGNEQFF.

This clone was counted only a few times. V gene TRBV5-4 combines with J gene TRBJ1-6, with D unclear. Trimming pared 3 bases from V and 7 bases from J, leaving 17 bases between. Germline loops: CDR1 SGHNT, CDR2 YYREEE (reference sequence). This CDR3 has 16 residues. The CDR3 sequence is CASSSEGPQWNSPLHF. DNA of the CDR3: TGTGCCAGCAGCTCCGAAGGGCCCCAGTGGAATTCACCCCTCCACTTT.

The V gene is TRBV5-4, the J gene TRBJ2-2; 8 bases match TRBD1. This CDR3 is 16 amino acids long. Per germline, CDR1 SGHNT and CDR2 YYREEE (reference sequence). Trimming took 0 bases from V and 4 from J; bases not matched to a gene: 5. The CDR3 coding sequence is TGTGCCAGCAGCTTGGCGGGACAGGTCCCCACCGGGGAGCTGTTTTTT. Translated, it gives CASSLAGQVPTGELFF.

The genes are TRBV6-5 and TRBJ1-1; D is possibly TRBD1 (5 bases). This CDR3 is 13 amino acids long. CDR1 and CDR2 from the germline V gene are MNHEY and SVGAGI. Trimming stripped 2 bases from V and 11 bases from J, with 15 bases between. CDR3 sequence reads: CASSYPPQGGAFF. The CDR3 DNA follows: TGTGCCAGCAGTTACCCGCCTCAGGGAGGGGCTTTCTTT.